The subject of this entry is one T cell receptor beta chain. Its antigen remains unknown. The PCR made use of 60 Vbeta and 13 Jbeta primers. Here immunoSEQ multiplex PCR was the method, and the copy in TCRdb shows in-frame clones only, minus some. This table holds 150,000 to 200,000 clones, around 80% found once. The data are from a study of cytomegalovirus exposure and HLA in healthy donors. Notes on the study in general: CMV antigen specificity of a few CMV-associated chains was confirmed in vitro. Several V segments, TRBV6-2 and TRBV6-3 among them, could not be told apart and were dropped. Previously analyzed data showed that most TCR beta V segments were productive at a frequency of about 90% or about 30%. The classifier was said to identify cytomegalovirus status with high specificity and sensitivity.

The J segment lost 1 base and the V segment lost 10 bases, leaving 12 bases of the junction unmatched. CDR3 length: 15 residues. Germline assignment: CDR1 LNHDA and CDR2 SQIVND (reference sequence). What was sequenced was PBMCs. The gene calls are TRBV19 and TRBJ1-1, with 7 bases matching TRBD1. The clonotype originates from a girl between 10 and 17 years old in good health and CMV-seropositive. CDR3 loop: CATLLDRAENTEAFF. The CDR3 DNA is TGTGCCACCTTACTTGACAGGGCCGAGAACACTGAAGCTTTCTTT.